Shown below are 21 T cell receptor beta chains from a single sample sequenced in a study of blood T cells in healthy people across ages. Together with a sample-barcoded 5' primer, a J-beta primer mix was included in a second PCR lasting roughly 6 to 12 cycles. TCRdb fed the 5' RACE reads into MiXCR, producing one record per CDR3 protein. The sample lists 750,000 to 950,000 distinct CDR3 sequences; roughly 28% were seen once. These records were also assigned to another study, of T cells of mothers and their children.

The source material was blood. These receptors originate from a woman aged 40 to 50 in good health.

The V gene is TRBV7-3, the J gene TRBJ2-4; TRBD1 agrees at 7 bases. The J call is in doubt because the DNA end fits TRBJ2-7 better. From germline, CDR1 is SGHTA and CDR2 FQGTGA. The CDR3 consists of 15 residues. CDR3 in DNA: TGTGCCAGCAGCCGATCCGGGACAGAGGCCTACGAGCAGTACTTC. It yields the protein CASSRSGTEAYEQYF.

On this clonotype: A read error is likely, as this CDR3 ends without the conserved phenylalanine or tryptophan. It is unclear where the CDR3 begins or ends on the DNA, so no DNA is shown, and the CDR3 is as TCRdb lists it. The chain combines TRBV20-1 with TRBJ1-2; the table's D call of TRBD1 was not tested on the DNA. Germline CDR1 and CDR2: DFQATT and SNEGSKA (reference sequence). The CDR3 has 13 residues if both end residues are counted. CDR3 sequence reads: CSARGTRRTRNTC.

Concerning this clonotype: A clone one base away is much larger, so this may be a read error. As DNA, the CDR3 is TGTGCCAGCAGCCCGGTAGGACCCCCGTTGGGCTACACCTTC. This translates into CASSPVGPPLGYTF. This chain joins TRBV12-3 or TRBV12-4 and TRBJ1-2; D not resolved. CDR3 length equals 14 residues. Trimming removed 6 bases at V and 8 bases at J, with 19 bases between.

The CDR3 protein is CMTGQYYNEQFF. CDR3 DNA sequence: TGCATGACGGGACAGTACTACAATGAGCAGTTCTTC. The gene calls are TRBV20-1 and TRBJ2-1, with TRBD1 matching 7 bases. Germline V gene data show CDR1 as DFQATT and CDR2 as SNEGSKA (reference sequence). The CDR3 extends over 12 amino acids.

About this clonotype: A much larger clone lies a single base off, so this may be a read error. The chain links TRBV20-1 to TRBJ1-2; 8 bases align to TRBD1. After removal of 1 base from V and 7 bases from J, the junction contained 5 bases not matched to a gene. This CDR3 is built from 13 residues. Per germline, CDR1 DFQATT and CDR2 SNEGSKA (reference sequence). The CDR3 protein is CSARGTGWAGYTF. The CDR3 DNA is TGCAGTGCTAGAGGGACAGGGTGGGCTGGCTACACCTTC.

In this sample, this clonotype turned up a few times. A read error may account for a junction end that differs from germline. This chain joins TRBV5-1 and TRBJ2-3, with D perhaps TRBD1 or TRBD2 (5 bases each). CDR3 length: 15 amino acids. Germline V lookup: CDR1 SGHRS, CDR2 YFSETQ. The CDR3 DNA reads TGCGCCAGCGCCCTTGGGACGTCTAGCACAGATGCGCAGTATTTT. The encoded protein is CASALGTSSTDAQYF.

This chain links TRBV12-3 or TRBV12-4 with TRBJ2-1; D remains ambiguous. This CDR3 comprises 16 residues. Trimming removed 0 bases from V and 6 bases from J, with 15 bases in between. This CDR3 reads CASSLAWDSVGNEQFF. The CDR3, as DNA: TGTGCCAGCAGTTTAGCTTGGGATAGTGTCGGCAATGAGCAGTTCTTC.

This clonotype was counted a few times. CDR3: CASSAGPRAWDFQHF. Written as DNA, the CDR3 is TGCGCCAGCAGTGCGGGACCCAGGGCATGGGATTTCCAGCATTTT. V is TRBV4-1 and J is TRBJ1-5; a weak D match, TRBD1 (5 bases). Germline CDR1 MGHRA, CDR2 YSYEKL. The V and J ends lost 6 bases and 12 bases respectively, with 24 bases between them. This CDR3 spans 15 amino acids.

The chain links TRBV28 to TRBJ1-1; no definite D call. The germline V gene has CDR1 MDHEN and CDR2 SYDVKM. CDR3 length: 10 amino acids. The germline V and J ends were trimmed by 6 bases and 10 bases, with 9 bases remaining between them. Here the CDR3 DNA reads TGTGCCAGCAGCAGAGGTAGAGCTTTCTTT. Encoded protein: CASSRGRAFF.

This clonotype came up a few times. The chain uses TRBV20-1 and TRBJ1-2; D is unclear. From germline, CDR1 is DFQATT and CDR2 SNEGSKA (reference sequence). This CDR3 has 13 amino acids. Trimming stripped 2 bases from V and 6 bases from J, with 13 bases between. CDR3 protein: CSARPGSVDGYTF. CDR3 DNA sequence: TGCAGTGCTAGACCAGGATCAGTGGATGGCTACACCTTC.

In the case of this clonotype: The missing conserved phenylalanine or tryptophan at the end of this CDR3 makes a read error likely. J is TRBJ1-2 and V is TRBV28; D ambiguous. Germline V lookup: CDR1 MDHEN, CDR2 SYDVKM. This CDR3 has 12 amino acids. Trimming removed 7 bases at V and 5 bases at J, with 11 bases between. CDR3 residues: CASTVGEYGYTV. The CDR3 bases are TGTGCCAGCACGGTTGGAGAATATGGCTACACCGTC.

For the CDR3, the DNA is TGTGCCAGCAGCCAAGCCGGGACTAGCATCGATGAGCAGTTCTTC. Its protein product is CASSQAGTSIDEQFF. The chain combines TRBV3-1 with TRBJ2-1; TRBD2 aligns across 9 bases. The germline V gene encodes CDR1 LGHDT and CDR2 YNNKEL (reference sequence). Trimming removed 1 base from V and 8 bases from J; junction bases left unmatched: 6. The CDR3 contains 15 residues.

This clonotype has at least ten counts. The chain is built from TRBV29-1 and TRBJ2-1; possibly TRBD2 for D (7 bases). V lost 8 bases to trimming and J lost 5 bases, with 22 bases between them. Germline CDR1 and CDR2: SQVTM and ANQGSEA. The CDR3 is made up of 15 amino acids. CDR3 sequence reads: CSHGGLFGSNNEQFF. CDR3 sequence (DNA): TGCAGCCACGGGGGGCTCTTCGGGTCCAACAATGAGCAGTTCTTC.

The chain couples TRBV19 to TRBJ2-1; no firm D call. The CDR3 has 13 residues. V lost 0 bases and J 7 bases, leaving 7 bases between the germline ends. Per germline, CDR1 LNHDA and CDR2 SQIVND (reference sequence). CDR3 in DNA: TGTGCCAGTAGTATAGACGGTGAGAATGAGCAGTTCTTC. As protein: CASSIDGENEQFF.

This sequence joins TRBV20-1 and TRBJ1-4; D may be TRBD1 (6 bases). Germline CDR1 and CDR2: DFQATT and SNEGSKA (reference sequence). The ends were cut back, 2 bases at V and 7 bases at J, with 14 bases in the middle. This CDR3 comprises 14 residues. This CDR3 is CSARIQGTGEKLFF. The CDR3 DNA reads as TGCAGTGCTAGAATACAGGGTACGGGTGAAAAACTGTTTTTT.

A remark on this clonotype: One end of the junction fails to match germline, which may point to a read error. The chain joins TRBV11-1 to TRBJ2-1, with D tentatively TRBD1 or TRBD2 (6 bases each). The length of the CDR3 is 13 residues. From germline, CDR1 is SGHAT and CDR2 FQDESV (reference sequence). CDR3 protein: CARSSYSGAEQFF. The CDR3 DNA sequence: TGTGCCCGCAGCTCCTACTCGGGGGCTGAGCAGTTCTTC.

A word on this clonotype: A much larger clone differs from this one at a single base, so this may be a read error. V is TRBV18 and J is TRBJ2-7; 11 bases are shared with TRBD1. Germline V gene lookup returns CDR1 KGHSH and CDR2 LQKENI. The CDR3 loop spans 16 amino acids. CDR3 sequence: CTSSPLLGTGGNEQYF. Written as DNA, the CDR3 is TGTACCAGCTCACCACTGCTGGGGACAGGGGGAAACGAGCAGTACTTC.

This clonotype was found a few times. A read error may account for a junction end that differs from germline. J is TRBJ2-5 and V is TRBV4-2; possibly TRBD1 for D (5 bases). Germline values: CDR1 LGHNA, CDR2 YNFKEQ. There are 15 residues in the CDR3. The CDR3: CASSQEGRAQETQDF. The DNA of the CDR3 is TGTGCCAGCAGCCAAGAGGGCAGGGCCCAAGAGACCCAGGACTTC.

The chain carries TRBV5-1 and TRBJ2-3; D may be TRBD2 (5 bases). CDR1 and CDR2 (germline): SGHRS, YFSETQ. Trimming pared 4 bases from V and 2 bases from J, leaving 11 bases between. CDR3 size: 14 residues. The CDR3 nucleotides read TGCGCCAGCAGCCCCGACTACTACACAGATACGCAGTATTTT. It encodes CASSPDYYTDTQYF. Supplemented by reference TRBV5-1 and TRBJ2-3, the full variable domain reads KAGVTQTPRYLIKTRGQQVTLSCSPISGHRSVSWYQQTPGQGLQFLFEYFSETQRNKGNFPGRFSGRQFSNSRSEMNVSTLELGDSALYLCASSPDYYTDTQYFGPGTRLTVL.

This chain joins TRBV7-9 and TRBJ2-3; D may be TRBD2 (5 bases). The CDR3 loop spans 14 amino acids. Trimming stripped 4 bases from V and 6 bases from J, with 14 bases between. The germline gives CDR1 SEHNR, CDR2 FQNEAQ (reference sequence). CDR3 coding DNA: TGTGCCAGCAGCTCTGAAGGACTTGGGGATACGCAGTATTTT. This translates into CASSSEGLGDTQYF.

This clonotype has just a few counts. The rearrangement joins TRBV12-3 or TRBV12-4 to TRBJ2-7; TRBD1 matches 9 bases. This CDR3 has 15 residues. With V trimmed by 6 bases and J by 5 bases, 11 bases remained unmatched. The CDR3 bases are TGTGCCAGCAGGGGGGACAGGGAGCGGGGCGACGAGCAGTACTTC. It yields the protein CASRGDRERGDEQYF.